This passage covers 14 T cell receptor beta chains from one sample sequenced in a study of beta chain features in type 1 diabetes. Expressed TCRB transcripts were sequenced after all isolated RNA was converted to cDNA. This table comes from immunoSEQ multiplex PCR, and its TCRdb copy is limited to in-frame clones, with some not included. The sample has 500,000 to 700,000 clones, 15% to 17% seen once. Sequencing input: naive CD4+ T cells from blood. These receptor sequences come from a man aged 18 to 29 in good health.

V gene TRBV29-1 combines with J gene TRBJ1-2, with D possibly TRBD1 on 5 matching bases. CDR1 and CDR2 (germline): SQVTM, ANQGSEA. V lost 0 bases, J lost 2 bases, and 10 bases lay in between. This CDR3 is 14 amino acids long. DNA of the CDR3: TGCAGCGTTGAAGAACCTCGGGGGAACTATGGCTACACCTTC. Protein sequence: CSVEEPRGNYGYTF.

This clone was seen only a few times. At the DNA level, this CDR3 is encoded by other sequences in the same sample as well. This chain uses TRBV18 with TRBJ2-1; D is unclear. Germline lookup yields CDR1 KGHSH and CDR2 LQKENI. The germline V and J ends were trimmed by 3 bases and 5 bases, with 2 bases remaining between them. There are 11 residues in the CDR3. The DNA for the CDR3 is TGTGCCAGCTCACCCAACAATGAGCAGTTCTTC. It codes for CASSPNNEQFF.

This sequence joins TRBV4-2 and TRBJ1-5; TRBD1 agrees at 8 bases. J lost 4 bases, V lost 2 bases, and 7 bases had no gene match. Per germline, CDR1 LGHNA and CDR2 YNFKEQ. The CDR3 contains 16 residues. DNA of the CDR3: TGTGCCAGCAGCCAATCTCCGGGACAGGAAAATCAGCCCCAGCATTTT. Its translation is CASSQSPGQENQPQHF.

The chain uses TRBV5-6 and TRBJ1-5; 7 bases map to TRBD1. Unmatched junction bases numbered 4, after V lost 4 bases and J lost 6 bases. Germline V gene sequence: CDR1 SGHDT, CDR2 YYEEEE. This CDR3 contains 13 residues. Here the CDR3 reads CASSPQGVQPQHF. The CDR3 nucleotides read TGTGCCAGCAGCCCCCAGGGGGTTCAGCCCCAGCATTTT.

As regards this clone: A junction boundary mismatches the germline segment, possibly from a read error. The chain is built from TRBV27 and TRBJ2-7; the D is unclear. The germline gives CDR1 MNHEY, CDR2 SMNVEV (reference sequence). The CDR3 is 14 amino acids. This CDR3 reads CASNPGRSSYGQYF. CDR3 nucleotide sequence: TGTGCCAGCAACCCCGGACGGAGCTCCTACGGGCAGTACTTC.

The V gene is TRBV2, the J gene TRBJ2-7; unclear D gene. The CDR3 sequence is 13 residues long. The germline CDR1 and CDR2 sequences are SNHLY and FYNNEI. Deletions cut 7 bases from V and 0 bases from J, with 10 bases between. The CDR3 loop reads CASMYRSSYEQYF. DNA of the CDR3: TGTGCCAGCATGTACAGAAGCTCCTACGAGCAGTACTTC.

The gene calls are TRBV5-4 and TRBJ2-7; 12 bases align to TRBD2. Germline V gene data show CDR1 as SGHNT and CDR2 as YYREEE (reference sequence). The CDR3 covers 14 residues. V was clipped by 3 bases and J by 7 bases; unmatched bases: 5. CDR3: CASSSTSGRWEQYF. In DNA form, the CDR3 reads TGTGCCAGCAGCTCAACTAGCGGGAGGTGGGAGCAGTACTTC.

The CDR3 nucleotides are TGCGCCAGCAGCTTGGAAGGGACCGCCCATGAGCAGTTCTTC. It translates to CASSLEGTAHEQFF. The chain recombines TRBV5-1 with TRBJ2-1, with D tentatively TRBD1 or TRBD2 (5 bases each). The CDR3 runs 14 residues. Per germline, CDR1 SGHRS and CDR2 YFSETQ. Trimming removed 0 bases from V and 8 bases from J, with 12 bases in between.

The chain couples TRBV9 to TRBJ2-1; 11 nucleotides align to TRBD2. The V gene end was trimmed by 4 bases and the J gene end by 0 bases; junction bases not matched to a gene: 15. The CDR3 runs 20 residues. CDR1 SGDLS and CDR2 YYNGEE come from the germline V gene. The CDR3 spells CASSPRARTSGSPSYNEQFF. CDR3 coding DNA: TGTGCCAGCAGCCCCCGCGCCAGGACTAGCGGGTCCCCCTCCTACAATGAGCAGTTCTTC. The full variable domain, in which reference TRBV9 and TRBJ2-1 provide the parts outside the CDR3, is DSGVTQTPKHLITATGQRVTLRCSPRSGDLSVYWYQQSLDQGLQFLIQYYNGEERAKGNILERFSAQQFPDLHSELNLSSLELGDSALYFCASSPRARTSGSPSYNEQFFGPGTRLTVL.

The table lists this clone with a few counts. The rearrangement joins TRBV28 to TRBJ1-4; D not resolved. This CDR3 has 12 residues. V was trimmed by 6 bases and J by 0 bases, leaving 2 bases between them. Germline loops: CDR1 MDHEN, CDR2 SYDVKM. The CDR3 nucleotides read TGTGCCAGCAGATCAACTAATGAAAAACTGTTTTTT. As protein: CASRSTNEKLFF.

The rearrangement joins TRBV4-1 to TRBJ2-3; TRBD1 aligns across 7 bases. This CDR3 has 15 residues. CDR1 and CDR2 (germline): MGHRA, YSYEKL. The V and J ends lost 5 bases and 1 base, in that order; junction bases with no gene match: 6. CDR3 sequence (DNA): TGCGCCAGCAGCAAGACAGGGTTTGGCACAGATACGCAGTATTTT. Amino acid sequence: CASSKTGFGTDTQYF.

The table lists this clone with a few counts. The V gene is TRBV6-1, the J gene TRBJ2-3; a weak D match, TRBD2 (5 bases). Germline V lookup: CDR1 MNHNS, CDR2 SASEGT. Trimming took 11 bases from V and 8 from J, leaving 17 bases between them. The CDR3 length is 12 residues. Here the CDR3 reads CAGTRDLGTQYF. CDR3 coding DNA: TGTGCCGGCACTAGGGATTTGGGTACGCAGTATTTT.

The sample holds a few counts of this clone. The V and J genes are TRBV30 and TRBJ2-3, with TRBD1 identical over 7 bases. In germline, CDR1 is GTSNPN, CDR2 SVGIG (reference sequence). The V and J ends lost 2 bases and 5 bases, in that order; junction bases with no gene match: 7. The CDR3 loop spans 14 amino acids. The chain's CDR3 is CAWSWKGAKDTQYF. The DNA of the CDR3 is TGTGCCTGGAGTTGGAAGGGGGCGAAAGATACGCAGTATTTT.

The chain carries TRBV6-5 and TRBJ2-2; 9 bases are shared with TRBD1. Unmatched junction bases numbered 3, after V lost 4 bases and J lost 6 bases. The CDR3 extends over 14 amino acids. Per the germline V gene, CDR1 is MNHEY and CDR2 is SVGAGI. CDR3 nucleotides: TGTGCCAGCAGTTGGACAGGGGTAGCCGGGGAGCTGTTTTTT. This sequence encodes CASSWTGVAGELFF.